This is a list of T cell receptor beta chains from one sample in a study of T cell responses to AZD1222 COVID-19 vaccine. The assay was immunoSEQ multiplex PCR, and TCRdb's table has in-frame clones only and misses some. There are more than 100,000 clones in the sample; around 93% occur only once, and 7.9% lies in the top ten. The input for sequencing was peripheral blood, taken 28 days after the second AZD1222 dose. Receptors were obtained from an adult who received the AZD1222 COVID-19 vaccine. Both conserved end residues are part of each CDR3. The order of the fields is CDR3 length, D gene, V gene, clone size, J gene, CDR3 protein, CDR3 DNA. A D gene is named only where the DNA matches it firmly. Where a row states a size, it is once, few, many or the class of an expanded clone; other rows omit it.

>15|TRBD2|TRBV12-5|-|TRBJ2-1
CASGFSGRGRDEQFF
TGTGCTAGTGGTTTTAGCGGGAGGGGGCGGGATGAGCAGTTCTTC
>20|TRBD1|TRBV18|-|TRBJ2-6
CASSPVLGTGGHSGANVLTF
TGTGCCAGCTCACCAGTTTTGGGGACAGGGGGCCACTCTGGGGCCAACGTCCTGACTTTC
>15|-|TRBV7-2|-|TRBJ2-7
CASSLAQGSTYEQYF
TGTGCCAGCAGCTTAGCGCAAGGCAGTACCTACGAGCAGTACTTC
>14|TRBD1|TRBV5-4|-|TRBJ1-1
CASSLGQGYTEAFF
TGTGCCAGCAGCTTGGGACAGGGATACACTGAAGCTTTCTTT
>15|-|TRBV27|-|TRBJ2-3
CASSLYASIGDTQYF
TGTGCCAGCAGTTTATACGCATCCATAGGAGATACGCAGTATTTT
>18|-|TRBV7-9|-|TRBJ1-4
CASSLFQGVVQANEKLFF
TGTGCCAGCAGCTTATTCCAGGGAGTGGTTCAAGCTAATGAAAAACTGTTTTTT
>15|-|TRBV28|-|TRBJ2-7
CASAPPGTQTYEQYF
TGTGCCAGCGCCCCCCCCGGGACGCAAACCTACGAGCAGTACTTC
>16|-|TRBV24-1|-|TRBJ2-2
CATSDLSRGNTGELFF
TGTGCCACCAGTGATTTGTCCAGGGGAAACACCGGGGAGCTGTTTTTT
>17|TRBD1|TRBV19|-|TRBJ1-4
CASSSWTGLKGDEKLFF
TGTGCCAGTAGTTCCTGGACAGGGTTGAAGGGCGATGAAAAACTGTTTTTT
>13|-|TRBV7-9|-|TRBJ1-2
CASSLETGSGYTF
TGTGCCAGCAGCTTAGAGACAGGATCTGGCTACACCTTC
>13|-|TRBV24-1|-|TRBJ2-1
CATRAATYNEQFF
TGTGCCACCAGGGCGGCGACCTACAATGAGCAGTTCTTC
>18|-|TRBV5-1|-|TRBJ1-3
CASSLVYGSFPDRNTIYF
TGCGCCAGCAGCTTGGTCTATGGATCCTTCCCGGACAGAAACACCATATATTTT
>15|TRBD1|TRBV2|-|TRBJ1-2
CASSKDRGEVDGYTF
TGTGCCAGCAGCAAGGACAGGGGAGAGGTTGATGGCTACACCTTC
>15|-|TRBV6-1|few|TRBJ1-5
CASSEGGQPDQPQHF
TGTGCCAGCAGTGAAGGCGGCCAGCCAGATCAGCCCCAGCATTTT
>15|TRBD1|TRBV5-4|-|TRBJ2-3
CASSSPGQGGDTQYF
TGTGCCAGCAGCTCGCCGGGACAGGGCGGAGATACGCAGTATTTT
>15|TRBD2|TRBV27|-|TRBJ2-7
CASSFLAGGTYEQYF
TGTGCCAGCAGTTTTCTAGCGGGAGGAACCTACGAGCAGTACTTC
>15|-|TRBV7-9|-|TRBJ1-2
CASSLGQGPNYGYTF
TGTGCCAGCAGCTTAGGTCAGGGTCCTAACTATGGCTACACCTTC
>18|-|TRBV7-2|-|TRBJ2-5
CASSLAHGQRTHQETQYF
TGTGCCAGCAGCTTAGCGCACGGACAGCGTACCCACCAAGAGACCCAGTACTTC
>14|-|TRBV3-1/TRBV3-2|once|TRBJ1-2
CASSQDLRAGGYTF
TGTGCCAGCAGCCAAGACCTGAGGGCGGGAGGCTACACCTTC
>11|-|TRBV20-1|-|TRBJ2-3
CSAGTTDTQYF
TGCAGTGCTGGGACTACAGATACGCAGTATTTT
>13|TRBD1|TRBV9|once|TRBJ2-7
CASSRTGAYEQYF
TGTGCCAGCAGTCGGACAGGGGCCTACGAGCAGTACTTC
>15|-|TRBV7-2|-|TRBJ1-5
CASSLVTGQLQPQHF
TGTGCCAGCAGCTTAGTAACAGGGCAGCTTCAGCCCCAGCATTTT
>14|-|TRBV4-1|-|TRBJ1-4
CASSQPGGNEKLFF
TGCGCCAGCAGCCAACCGGGAGGTAATGAAAAACTGTTTTTT
>15|TRBD1|TRBV5-1|-|TRBJ2-2
CASSPRQGYTGELFF
TGCGCCAGCAGCCCCAGACAGGGATACACCGGGGAGCTGTTTTTT
>14|-|TRBV7-8|-|TRBJ1-1
CASSPPGGNTEAFF
TGTGCCAGCAGCCCCCCAGGTGGGAACACTGAAGCTTTCTTT
>16|TRBD2|TRBV5-1|-|TRBJ2-1
CASSFSVTAGGNEQFF
TGCGCCAGCAGCTTCTCTGTCACAGCGGGGGGGAATGAGCAGTTCTTC
>14|-|TRBV5-4|-|TRBJ2-3
CASSLKVPGDTQYF
TGTGCCAGCAGCTTGAAGGTCCCCGGAGATACGCAGTATTTT
>16|-|TRBV18|-|TRBJ2-2
CASSPLQTKNTGELFF
TGTGCCAGCTCACCACTCCAAACCAAAAACACCGGGGAGCTGTTTTTT
>14|-|TRBV29-1|-|TRBJ2-7
CSVELETTPLEQYF
TGCAGCGTTGAGTTAGAGACGACTCCCCTCGAGCAGTACTTC
>14|-|TRBV27|once|TRBJ1-2
CASRRAGGSYGYTF
TGTGCCAGCAGGCGGGCGGGGGGTAGCTATGGCTACACCTTC
>15|-|TRBV11-2|-|TRBJ2-7
CASSPYPDIGEWQYF
TGTGCCAGCAGCCCATACCCTGATATTGGAGAATGGCAGTACTTC
>17|TRBD2|TRBV6-1|-|TRBJ2-1
CASSEEQGLAGNNEQFF
TGTGCCAGCAGTGAAGAACAGGGACTAGCGGGGAACAATGAGCAGTTCTTC
>12|-|TRBV28|-|TRBJ1-5
CASSLRDQPQHF
TGTGCCAGCAGTCTCAGGGATCAGCCCCAGCATTTT
>17|TRBD2|TRBV27|-|TRBJ2-1
CASSLGTSGGPSNEQFF
TGTGCCAGCAGTTTAGGGACTAGCGGGGGGCCCAGTAATGAGCAGTTCTTC